This T cell receptor (beta chain) was obtained from a study of vaccination and CD4 T cells after COVID-19 (dated by TCRdb to between 2021 and 2024). In terms of the full investigation: SARS-CoV-2 positivity had been established in the convalescent patients by nasal swab PCR, and mild disease was recorded in several of these patients and severe disease in one. Post-COVID blood samples from convalescent patients were collected a median of roughly 100 days after diagnosis, with a range of roughly 35 to 161 days. Each participant got two doses of either the Pfizer-BioNTech BNT162b2 vaccine (n=8) or the Moderna mRNA-1273 vaccine (n=2). Control cultures used a CEFX viral epitope pool as positive control, an HIV-1 Nef peptide pool as negative control, or no peptide. Post-vaccine blood samples were obtained a median of approximately 74 days after the second vaccine dose, with a range of roughly 12 to 250 days. The spike-specific CD4+ TCR repertoire was compared before and after mRNA vaccination in 10 COVID-19 convalescent patients and a few infection-naive healthy vaccine recipients. Overlapping spike peptide pools from SARS-CoV-2 and from the common cold coronaviruses HCoV-NL63, HCoV-OC43 and HCoV-229E were used as culture stimuli. Six males and four females were included in the convalescent cohort, with two Hispanic individuals, seven Caucasians, two Asians and one multiracial person represented.

Remarks on this clonotype: Which antigen it targets is not known. No much larger clone is present one base from it, and per-base qualities are unavailable.

General findings and caveats noted by the study authors: In convalescent patients, nearly all vaccine-specific clones (304 of 307) were found to be mono-reactive for SARS-CoV-2 spike rather than cross-reactive with common cold coronaviruses. In convalescent patients, a median roughly 85% of post-vaccine SARS-CoV-2-reactive clones were detected only after vaccination, and vaccine-specific priming was suggested by this finding. An increase in the median number of SARS-CoV-2-reactive clonotypes from around 20 after infection to a few dozen after vaccination was observed, but the change was not found to be significant. Relatively few convalescent patients were included in the study, and early timepoints after natural infection were not analyzed.

What this sample's treatment or condition label stands for: approximately 9-day PBMC culture with coronavirus spike peptide pools or control peptides (ViraFEST assay). The ViraFEST assay was used in the study, in which antigen-specific T cells were expanded with peptide pools and expanded clonotypes were subsequently identified by TCR sequencing. The positive SARS-CoV-2 PCR tests of the convalescent patients were dated from March to December 2020, before the Alpha, Beta and Delta variants emerged in the United States. Each well held roughly 2.2 million PBMCs cultured in IMDM containing approximately 5% human AB serum and about 10 IU/ml IL-2, with 10 ug/ml peptide pools added. On days 3 and 7, half of the culture medium was replaced with fresh IL-2-containing medium. After 10 days of culture, CD4+ T cells were isolated by negative selection using the EasySep CD4+ T cell isolation kit. Ficoll-Paque Plus gradient centrifugation was used to isolate PBMCs from whole blood, and the isolated PBMCs were then either used fresh or cryopreserved at -140C. Culture conditions were generally each tested in triplicate wells.

The receptor library was made with PCR. DNA from cultured CD4+ T cells underwent TCR sequencing with the Oncomine TCR Beta short-read assay at the Johns Hopkins FTIC core. The QIAamp micro DNA kit was used to extract genomic DNA from the cultured CD4+ T cells. Oncomine TCR Beta libraries from cultured CD4+ T cells were pooled using unique dual indexes and sequenced on an Illumina iSeq 100. On the authors' methods: Non-productive sequences were removed, and CDR3s that did not start with C, did not end with F or W, or were shorter than 7 amino acids were discarded. Antigen-specific clonotypes were identified with the MANAFEST web application by comparing peptide-stimulated wells with reference and other culture wells. To be called positive, a clone needed an FDR below 0.05, an odds ratio above 5, and a productive frequency above 0.1% in at least two of three replicate wells. A clonotype counted as cross-reactive if it showed significant expansion both in the SARS-CoV-2 spike wells and in at least one common cold coronavirus spike condition. Similarity between CDR3 sequences was evaluated in R version 3.6.1 using Levenshtein distances (stringdist) and unrooted phylogenetic trees (ape). TCRdb redid the processing of the public reads, applying fastp at Q25 and MiXCR, and retained in-frame beta chains. Rows are unified per CDR3 protein, each entry keeping the most common DNA and genes. What appears here as the V and J calls and clone size reflects TCRdb's work, not the paper's. This sample has around 9,300 distinct CDR3 sequences in its table, and roughly 18% of those were observed once. Of the sample, 21% falls within the top ten clones.

The germline V gene (reference sequence) provides CDR1 MNHEY and CDR2 SMNVEV. V was cut back by 2 bases and J by 5 bases, leaving a gap of 13 bases between them. The CDR3 runs 15 residues from the cysteine to the phenylalanine. Solely the CDR3 DNA is kept, with 45 bases framed from the first base. This chain joins TRBV27 to TRBJ2-4; the D segment cannot be called with confidence. This receptor was obtained from a human donor who had recovered from COVID-19. The sequencing used CD4+ T cells from blood, cultured in vitro, collected after SARS-CoV-2 vaccination. This receptor has the CDR3 CASSLSPVYQNIQYF. The DNA reads as follows: TGTGCCAGCAGTTTAAGTCCCGTGTATCAAAACATTCAGTACTTC.